The source of this T cell receptor beta chain is a study of T-cell memory formation after mild COVID-19 (dated by TCRdb to 2020 to 2022). Looking at the study overall: Most TCR sequence clusters were specific to one of the two donors. Longitudinal TCRalpha and TCRbeta repertoire sequencing tracked T-cell clones expanding and contracting after mild COVID-19 in a couple of donors. Two young, previously healthy adult volunteers, one female and one male, were included in the cohort.

This clonotype has only a few counts. No antigen is known for it. The record has no base qualities; no much larger clone is one base away. What the work shows at the level of the full study, not this receptor alone: Balanced CD4/CD8 phenotypes were observed for clones contracting from day 15 to 85, whereas a bias towards CD4+ was observed for a second wave of clones expanding from day 15 to 37. Only two mild cases were covered by the study, and larger cohorts that include severe cases with pre-infection samples were considered necessary. Some responding clones were detected in pre-infection memory, which suggested that pre-existing cross-reactive memory T cells had joined the SARS-CoV-2 response. Contracting CD4+ clones turned up mainly in the CM and EM memory subsets, whereas EMRA was where CD8+ clones were enriched. SARS-CoV-2 specificity of the second-wave clones peaking on day 37 was not confirmed.

From its cysteine to its phenylalanine, the CDR3 spans 13 amino acids. The only DNA kept is the CDR3, 39 bases in frame from the first base. The V end loses 9 bases and the J end loses 7 bases, and a stretch of 15 bases separates them. The germline V gene yields ENHRY for CDR1 and SYGVKD for CDR2. The data were produced on an Illumina NovaSeq 6000. Using 5'RACE with constant-segment primers, TCRalpha and TCRbeta cDNA libraries were constructed, with sample barcodes and unique molecular identifiers added in the process. RNA was extracted from every sample with Trizol reagent. The libraries were amplified in two PCR steps, and the second step added a second sample barcode and Illumina TruSeq adapters. Sequencing of the libraries was done on an Illumina NovaSeq, producing 2 x 150 bp paired-end reads. The original methods were these. The reads were demultiplexed and collapsed into UMI-guided consensus sequences using migec v1.2.7. Using mixcr v2.1.11, the UMI consensuses were aligned to TRA and TRB V and J templates and assembled into clonotypes. Expanded or contracted clonotypes were those called significant by both edgeR and NoisET, with noise models trained on biological replicates. For edgeR calls, the cutoffs were a false discovery rate-adjusted p below 0.01 and a log2 fold-change threshold of 1. As an exploratory analysis of dynamics, PCA with hierarchical clustering was applied to max-normalized trajectories of the 1000 most abundant clonotypes. Each responding clone was given a CD4 or CD8 phenotype based on the CD4+ and CD8+ repertoires, which had been sequenced separately. In-frame beta chains were kept once TCRdb had trimmed the public reads at Q25 with fastp and called clones with MiXCR. Every entry covers one CDR3 protein and lists the most common genes and DNA from its rows. V and J calls and clone size were set by TCRdb, not the authors. Here the sample has some 290,000 distinct CDR3 sequences; around 16% occur a single time. In total, the top ten clones hold roughly 20% of the sample.

Ficoll-Paque density gradient centrifugation was the method used to isolate PBMCs. The sequenced sample consisted of PBMCs or a T cell subset sorted from them (not recorded which). The chain is made from TRBV10-3 and TRBJ2-2; perhaps TRBD2 is the D gene, with 5 bases matching. The source is a man aged 18 to 29 who had mild COVID-19 (a few samples of this study predate the infection). The sample titles of this study are shuffled in the database, so cell type and time point are left out; the donor was told from shared clones. The CDR3 protein sequence reads: CAIAAELDGELFF. The DNA is TGTGCCATAGCGGCGGAACTTGACGGGGAGCTGTTTTTT.